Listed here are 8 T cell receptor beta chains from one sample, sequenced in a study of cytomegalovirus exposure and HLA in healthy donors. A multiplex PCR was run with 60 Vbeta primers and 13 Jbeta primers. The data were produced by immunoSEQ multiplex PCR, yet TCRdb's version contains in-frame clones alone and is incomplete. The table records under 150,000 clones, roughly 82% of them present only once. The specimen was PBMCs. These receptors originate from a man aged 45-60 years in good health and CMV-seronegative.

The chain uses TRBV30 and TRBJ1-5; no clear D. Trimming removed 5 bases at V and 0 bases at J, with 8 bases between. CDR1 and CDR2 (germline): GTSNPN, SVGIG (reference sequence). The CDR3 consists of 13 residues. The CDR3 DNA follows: TGTGCCTGGGGCCGGGATAGCAATCAGCCCCAGCATTTT. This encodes CAWGRDSNQPQHF.

This CDR3 reads CATSESGDTYNEQFF. The CDR3 DNA reads TGTGCCACCTCAGAAAGCGGGGACACCTACAATGAGCAGTTCTTC. The chain uses TRBV6-4 and TRBJ2-1, with D maybe TRBD2 (7 bases). Deletions cut 10 bases from V and 2 bases from J, with 18 bases between. The CDR3 covers 15 residues. Per the germline V gene, CDR1 is MRHNA and CDR2 is SNTAGT.

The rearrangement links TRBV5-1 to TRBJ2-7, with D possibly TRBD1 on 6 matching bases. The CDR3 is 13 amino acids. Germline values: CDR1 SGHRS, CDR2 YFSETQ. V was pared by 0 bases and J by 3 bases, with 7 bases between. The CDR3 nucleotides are TGCGCCAGCAGCTTGGTACAGGGCTACGAGCAGTACTTC. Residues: CASSLVQGYEQYF. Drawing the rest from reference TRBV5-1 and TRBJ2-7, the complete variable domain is KAGVTQTPRYLIKTRGQQVTLSCSPISGHRSVSWYQQTPGQGLQFLFEYFSETQRNKGNFPGRFSGRQFSNSRSEMNVSTLELGDSALYLCASSLVQGYEQYFGPGTRLTVT.

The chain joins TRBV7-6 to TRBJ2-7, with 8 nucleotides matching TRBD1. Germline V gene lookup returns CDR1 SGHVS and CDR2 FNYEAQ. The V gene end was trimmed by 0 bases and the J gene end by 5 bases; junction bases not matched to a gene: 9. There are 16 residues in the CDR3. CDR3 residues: CASSLAHPPGGNEQYF. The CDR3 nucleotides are TGTGCCAGCAGCTTAGCCCACCCCCCAGGGGGCAACGAGCAGTACTTC. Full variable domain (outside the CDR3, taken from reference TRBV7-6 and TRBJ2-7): GAGVSQSPRYKVTKRGQDVALRCDPISGHVSLYWYRQALGQGPEFLTYFNYEAQQDKSGLPNDRFSAERPEGSISTLTIQRTEQRDSAMYRCASSLAHPPGGNEQYFGPGTRLTVT.

The chain's CDR3 is CASSLAKASGGSYEQYF. The DNA for the CDR3 is TGTGCCAGCAGCTTGGCCAAGGCGTCAGGGGGTTCCTACGAGCAGTACTTC. The chain carries TRBV5-6 and TRBJ2-7, with 7 bases lining up with TRBD1. Germline values: CDR1 SGHDT, CDR2 YYEEEE. This CDR3 contains 17 residues. The V segment lost 0 bases and the J segment 1 base; nucleotides outside the gene matches: 10.

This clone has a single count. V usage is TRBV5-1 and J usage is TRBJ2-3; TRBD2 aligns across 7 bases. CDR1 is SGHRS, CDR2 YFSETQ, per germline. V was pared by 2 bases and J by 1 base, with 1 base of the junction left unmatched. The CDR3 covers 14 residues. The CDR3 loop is CASSFAGGTDTQYF. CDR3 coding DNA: TGCGCCAGCAGCTTTGCGGGGGGCACAGATACGCAGTATTTT.

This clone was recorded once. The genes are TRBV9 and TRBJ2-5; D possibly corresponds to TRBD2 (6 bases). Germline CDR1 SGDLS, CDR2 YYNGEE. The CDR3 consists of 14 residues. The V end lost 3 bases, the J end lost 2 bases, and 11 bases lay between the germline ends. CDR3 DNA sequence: TGTGCCAGCAGCGCTCGTGGGGGGCAAGAGACCCAGTACTTC. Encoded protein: CASSARGGQETQYF.

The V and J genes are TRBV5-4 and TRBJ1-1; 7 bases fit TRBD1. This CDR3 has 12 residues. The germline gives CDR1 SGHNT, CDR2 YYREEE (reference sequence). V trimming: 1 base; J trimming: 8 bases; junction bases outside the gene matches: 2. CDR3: CASSLMTGEAFF. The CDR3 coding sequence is TGTGCCAGCAGCTTGATGACAGGGGAAGCTTTCTTT.